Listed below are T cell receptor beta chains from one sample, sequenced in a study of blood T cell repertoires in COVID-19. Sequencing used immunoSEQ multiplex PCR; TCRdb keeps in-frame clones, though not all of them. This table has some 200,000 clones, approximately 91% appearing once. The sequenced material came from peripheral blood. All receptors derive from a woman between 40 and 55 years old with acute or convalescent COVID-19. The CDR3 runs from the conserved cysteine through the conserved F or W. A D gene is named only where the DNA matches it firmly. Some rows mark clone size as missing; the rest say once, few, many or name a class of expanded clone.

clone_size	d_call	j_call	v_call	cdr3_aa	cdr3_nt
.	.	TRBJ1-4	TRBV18	CASSRTSTNEKLFF	TGTGCCAGCTCACGGACATCAACTAATGAAAAACTGTTTTTT
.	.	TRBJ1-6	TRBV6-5	CASSLGGRGKIPLHF	TGTGCCAGCAGTTTGGGCGGTAGGGGGAAGATTCCCCTCCACTTT
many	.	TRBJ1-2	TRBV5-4	CASSLGGGSGGYTF	TGTGCCAGCAGCTTGGGGGGTGGGAGCGGCGGCTACACCTTC
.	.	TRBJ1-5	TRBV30	CAWSFTNQPQHF	TGTGCCTGGAGCTTTACAAATCAGCCCCAGCATTTT
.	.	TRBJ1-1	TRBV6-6	CASRPDGGNTEAFF	TGTGCCAGCAGACCGGACGGGGGGAACACTGAAGCTTTCTTT
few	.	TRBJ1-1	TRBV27	CASRLGGNTEAFF	TGTGCCTCGCGTTTAGGGGGGAACACTGAAGCTTTCTTT
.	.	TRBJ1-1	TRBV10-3	CAISETTAFLAEAFF	TGTGCCATCAGTGAGACGACAGCTTTTCTGGCTGAAGCTTTCTTT
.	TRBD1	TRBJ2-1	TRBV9	CASSVYSGGTGGDEQFF	TGTGCCAGCAGCGTCTATTCCGGCGGGACAGGAGGGGATGAGCAGTTCTTC
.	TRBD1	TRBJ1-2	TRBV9	CASSPGGRGLNGYTF	TGTGCCAGCAGCCCTGGGGGCAGGGGGCTTAATGGCTACACCTTC
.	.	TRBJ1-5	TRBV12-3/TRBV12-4	CASSINSNQPQHF	TGTGCCAGCAGTATTAATAGCAATCAGCCCCAGCATTTT
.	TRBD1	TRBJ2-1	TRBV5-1	CASSLGQGAGEQFF	TGCGCCAGCAGCTTGGGGCAGGGGGCGGGCGAGCAGTTCTTC
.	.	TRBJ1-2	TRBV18	CASSPPGEGYTF	TGTGCCAGCTCACCACCCGGGGAGGGCTACACCTTC
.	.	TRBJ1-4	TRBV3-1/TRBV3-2	CASSQRGANEKLFF	TGTGCCAGCAGCCAGCGGGGGGCTAATGAAAAACTGTTTTTT
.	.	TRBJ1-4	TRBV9	CASSVGGSTNEKLFF	TGTGCCAGCAGCGTAGGGGGCAGCACTAATGAAAAACTGTTTTTT
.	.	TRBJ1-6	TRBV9	CASSVDGGLNSPLHF	TGTGCCAGCAGCGTAGACGGGGGGTTAAATTCACCCCTCCACTTT
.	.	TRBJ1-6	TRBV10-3	CAIRGTNSPLHF	TGTGCCATAAGAGGCACTAATTCACCCCTCCACTTT
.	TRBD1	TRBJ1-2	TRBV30	CAWSPGQGLVVYGYTF	TGTGCCTGGAGTCCGGGACAGGGGTTAGTGGTCTATGGCTACACCTTC
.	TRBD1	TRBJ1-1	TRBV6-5	CASRGDDRVNTEAFF	TGTGCCAGCAGGGGGGACGACAGGGTGAACACTGAAGCTTTCTTT
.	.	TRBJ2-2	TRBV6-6	CASRLTGELFF	TGTGCCAGCAGACTTACCGGGGAGCTGTTTTTT
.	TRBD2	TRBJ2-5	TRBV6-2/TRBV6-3	CASSYQTSGGGETQYF	TGTGCCAGCAGTTATCAGACTAGCGGGGGAGGTGAGACCCAGTACTTC
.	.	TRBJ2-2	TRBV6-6	CASRTRTKLAGELFF	TGTGCCAGCCGGACCCGGACAAAACTGGCCGGGGAGCTGTTTTTT
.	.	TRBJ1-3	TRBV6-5	CASSYSMQGGGNTIYF	TGTGCCAGCAGTTACTCGATGCAGGGTGGTGGAAACACCATATATTTT
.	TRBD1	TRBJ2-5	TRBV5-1	CASSLTGEETQYF	TGCGCCAGCAGCTTGACAGGGGAAGAGACCCAGTACTTC
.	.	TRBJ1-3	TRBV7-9	CASSPRRGSSGNTIYF	TGTGCCAGCAGCCCCCGGCGGGGCTCCTCTGGAAACACCATATATTTT
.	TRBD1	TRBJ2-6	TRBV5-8	CASSLAKGQGSGANVLTF	TGTGCCAGCAGCTTGGCCAAGGGACAGGGCTCTGGGGCCAACGTCCTGACTTTC
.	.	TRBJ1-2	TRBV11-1	CASSLDLNYGYTF	TGTGCCAGCAGCTTAGACCTAAACTATGGCTACACCTTC
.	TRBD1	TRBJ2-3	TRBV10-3	CAICPGTGGYTDTQYF	TGTGCCATTTGTCCCGGGACAGGGGGCTACACAGATACGCAGTATTTT
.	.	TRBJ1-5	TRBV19	CASSIRRWDQPQHF	TGTGCCAGTAGTATAAGGCGGTGGGATCAGCCCCAGCATTTT
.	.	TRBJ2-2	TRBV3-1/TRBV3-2	CASSPKTGDTGELFF	TGTGCCAGCAGCCCAAAAACGGGGGACACCGGGGAGCTGTTTTTT
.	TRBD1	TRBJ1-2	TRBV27	CASSRSDRFSVGYTF	TGTGCCAGCAGTCGCTCGGACAGGTTCTCGGTTGGCTACACCTTC
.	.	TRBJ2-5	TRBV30	CAWSRRGETQYF	TGTGCCTGGAGTCGCAGGGGAGAGACCCAGTACTTC
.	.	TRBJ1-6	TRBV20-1	CSASSGNYNSPLHF	TGCAGTGCTAGTTCAGGAAACTATAATTCACCCCTCCACTTT
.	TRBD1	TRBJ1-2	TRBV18	CASSPQTTGGRGYTF	TGTGCCAGCTCACCCCAGACGACAGGGGGTAGGGGCTACACCTTC
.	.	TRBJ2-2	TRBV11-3	CASSLLASNTGELFF	TGTGCCAGCAGCTTACTAGCGTCGAACACCGGGGAGCTGTTTTTT
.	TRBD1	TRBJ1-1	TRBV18	CASSPPRGQALEAFF	TGTGCCAGCTCACCCCCCCGGGGACAGGCCCTTGAAGCTTTCTTT
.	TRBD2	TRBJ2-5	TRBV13	CASSFPSGGQETQYF	TGTGCCAGCAGCTTCCCTAGCGGGGGACAAGAGACCCAGTACTTC
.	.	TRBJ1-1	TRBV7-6	CASSLGLKTEAFF	TGTGCCAGCAGCTTGGGACTAAAGACTGAAGCTTTCTTT
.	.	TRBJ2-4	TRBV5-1	CASGPGVAKNIQYF	TGCGCCAGCGGACCAGGGGTAGCCAAAAACATTCAGTACTTC
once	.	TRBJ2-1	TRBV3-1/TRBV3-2	CASSHRGNHEQFF	TGTGCCAGCAGCCACCGGGGGAATCATGAGCAGTTCTTC
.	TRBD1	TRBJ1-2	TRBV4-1	CASSQEPDRVETKGYTF	TGCGCCAGCAGCCAAGAGCCCGACAGGGTGGAGACTAAAGGCTACACCTTC
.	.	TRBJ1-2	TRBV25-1	CASSEIVGDIAF	TGTGCCAGCAGTGAAATCGTCGGGGACATTGCCTTC
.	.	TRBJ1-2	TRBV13	CASSLAGGWGYTF	TGTGCCAGCAGCTTAGCGGGTGGTTGGGGCTACACCTTC
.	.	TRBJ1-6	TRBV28	CASIQGLGPLHF	TGTGCCAGCATCCAGGGATTAGGACCCCTCCACTTT
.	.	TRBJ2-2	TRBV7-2	CASSFLNTGELFF	TGTGCCAGCAGCTTTCTGAACACCGGGGAGCTGTTTTTT
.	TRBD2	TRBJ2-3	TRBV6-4	CASSDYSGSGGASDTQYF	TGTGCCAGCAGTGACTATAGCGGTAGCGGGGGGGCCTCAGATACGCAGTATTTT
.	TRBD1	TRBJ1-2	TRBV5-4	CASSGQINYGYTF	TGTGCCAGCTCGGGACAGATCAACTATGGCTACACCTTC
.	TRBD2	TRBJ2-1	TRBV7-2	CASSSNLSGGRDEQFF	TGTGCCAGCAGCTCGAACCTTAGCGGGGGGAGAGATGAGCAGTTCTTC
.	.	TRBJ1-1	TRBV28	CASTWGATANTEAFF	TGTGCCAGCACCTGGGGAGCAACCGCGAACACTGAAGCTTTCTTT
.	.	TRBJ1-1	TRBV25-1	CASSGVMNTEAFF	TGTGCCAGCAGCGGGGTCATGAACACTGAAGCTTTCTTT
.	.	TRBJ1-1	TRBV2	CASRGQMNTEAFF	TGTGCCAGCAGAGGACAGATGAACACTGAAGCTTTCTTT
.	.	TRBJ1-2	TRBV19	CASSTTSRGNYGYTF	TGTGCCAGTAGTACCACAAGTAGGGGGAACTATGGCTACACCTTC
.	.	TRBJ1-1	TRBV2	CASRRQYPLAEAFF	TGTGCCAGCAGAAGACAGTACCCCCTGGCTGAAGCTTTCTTT
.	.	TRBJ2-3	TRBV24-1	CATSDWRGDTQYF	TGTGCCACCAGTGATTGGAGGGGCGATACGCAGTATTTT